A selection of T cell receptor beta chains follows, all from one sample in a study of technical replicates of blood from a handful of donors. The data were produced by immunoSEQ multiplex PCR, yet TCRdb's version contains in-frame clones alone and is incomplete. Of tens of thousands of clones listed, 92% are singletons. The sequencing input was PBMCs. The source is a human donor in good health. Some clones in this sample may be carry-over from other donors' samples. The CDR3 runs from the conserved cysteine through the conserved F or W. D genes are given only for firm matches. Part of the rows lack a size; the others show once, few, many or a class for expanded clones.

v_gene: TRBV30; abundance: NA; len: 13; d_gene: NA; j_gene: TRBJ1-6; CDR3nt: TGTGCCTGGGTGGAGGACAGAAATTCACCCCTCCACTTT; CDR3aa: CAWVEDRNSPLHF
v_gene: TRBV5-5; abundance: NA; len: 14; d_gene: NA; j_gene: TRBJ1-3; CDR3nt: TGTGCCAGCAGCTTGGTGAGTCACGGAAACACCATATATTTT; CDR3aa: CASSLVSHGNTIYF
v_gene: TRBV25-1; abundance: NA; len: 15; d_gene: TRBD2; j_gene: TRBJ2-7; CDR3nt: TGTGCCAGCAGTGACCCAGCGGGGGGTACCTACGAGCAGTACTTC; CDR3aa: CASSDPAGGTYEQYF
v_gene: TRBV13; abundance: NA; len: 15; d_gene: TRBD2; j_gene: TRBJ2-5; CDR3nt: TGTGCCAGCAGCAATAGCGGGGGGCCCCAAGAGACCCAGTACTTC; CDR3aa: CASSNSGGPQETQYF
v_gene: TRBV7-2; abundance: NA; len: 15; d_gene: NA; j_gene: TRBJ2-5; CDR3nt: TGTGCCAGCAGCCTAGGGGGGGGCGAGGCGGAGACCCAGTACTTC; CDR3aa: CASSLGGGEAETQYF
v_gene: TRBV5-1; abundance: medium-sized; len: 14; d_gene: TRBD2; j_gene: TRBJ2-1; CDR3nt: TGCGCCAGCAGCTTCGGGGGGGGGTACAATGAGCAGTTCTTC; CDR3aa: CASSFGGGYNEQFF
v_gene: TRBV29-1; abundance: NA; len: 15; d_gene: TRBD2; j_gene: TRBJ2-2; CDR3nt: TGCAGCGTGACTAGCGGGAGGGTGCTGGCCGGGGAGCTGTTTTTT; CDR3aa: CSVTSGRVLAGELFF
v_gene: TRBV7-9; abundance: NA; len: 17; d_gene: TRBD2; j_gene: TRBJ2-3; CDR3nt: TGTGCCAGCAGCTCTTTCGGACTAGCGGGGGCCCCAGATACGCAGTATTTT; CDR3aa: CASSSFGLAGAPDTQYF
v_gene: TRBV6-1; abundance: NA; len: 11; d_gene: NA; j_gene: TRBJ1-5; CDR3nt: TGTGCCAGCAGTGAGTCGGGGCCCCAGCATTTT; CDR3aa: CASSESGPQHF
v_gene: TRBV13; abundance: NA; len: 16; d_gene: TRBD1; j_gene: TRBJ2-1; CDR3nt: TGTGCCAGCAGCTCATTGTCCGGGACAGGGGTCAATGAGCAGTTCTTC; CDR3aa: CASSSLSGTGVNEQFF
v_gene: TRBV4-2; abundance: NA; len: 15; d_gene: TRBD2; j_gene: TRBJ2-1; CDR3nt: TGTGCCAGCAGCCAATTCCTAGCGGGAGAAAATGAGCAGTTCTTC; CDR3aa: CASSQFLAGENEQFF
v_gene: TRBV30; abundance: NA; len: 15; d_gene: TRBD2; j_gene: TRBJ2-3; CDR3nt: TGTGCCTGGAGTGTAACTAGCGGGAACACAGATACGCAGTATTTT; CDR3aa: CAWSVTSGNTDTQYF
v_gene: TRBV15; abundance: NA; len: 15; d_gene: NA; j_gene: TRBJ1-2; CDR3nt: TGTGCCACCAGCAGAGGCGACACCCACCCCTATGGCTACACCTTC; CDR3aa: CATSRGDTHPYGYTF
v_gene: TRBV5-1; abundance: once; len: 15; d_gene: TRBD1; j_gene: TRBJ2-3; CDR3nt: TGCGCCAGCAGCCCCTCGGGACAGTACACAGATACGCAGTATTTT; CDR3aa: CASSPSGQYTDTQYF
v_gene: TRBV7-9; abundance: few; len: 18; d_gene: NA; j_gene: TRBJ2-7; CDR3nt: TGTGCCAGCAGTCTTTTTACCTGGTGGCAGGGAAATTACGACGAGCAGTACTTC; CDR3aa: CASSLFTWWQGNYDEQYF
v_gene: TRBV6-5; abundance: NA; len: 14; d_gene: TRBD2; j_gene: TRBJ2-1; CDR3nt: TGTGCCAGCACCCCGGGACTAGCGGGAGTGGAGCAGTTCTTC; CDR3aa: CASTPGLAGVEQFF
v_gene: TRBV6-1; abundance: once; len: 12; d_gene: NA; j_gene: TRBJ1-5; CDR3nt: TGTGCCAGCGCGGGGGACAATCAGCCCCAGCATTTT; CDR3aa: CASAGDNQPQHF
v_gene: TRBV5-1; abundance: NA; len: 15; d_gene: TRBD1; j_gene: TRBJ2-3; CDR3nt: TGCGCCAGCACCCTGACAGGGGGCGACACAGATACGCAGTATTTT; CDR3aa: CASTLTGGDTDTQYF
v_gene: TRBV7-2; abundance: NA; len: 13; d_gene: NA; j_gene: TRBJ1-1; CDR3nt: TGTGCCAGCAGCCCATCAGTGAACACTGAAGCTTTCTTT; CDR3aa: CASSPSVNTEAFF
v_gene: TRBV7-9; abundance: NA; len: 16; d_gene: TRBD2; j_gene: TRBJ2-3; CDR3nt: TGTGCCAGCAGTGGGCTAGCGGGGGCGACCCCAGATACGCAGTATTTT; CDR3aa: CASSGLAGATPDTQYF
v_gene: TRBV7-2; abundance: NA; len: 16; d_gene: NA; j_gene: TRBJ2-4; CDR3nt: TGTGCCAGCAGCTTGCCCCAGACAGGCCCCAAAAACATTCAGTACTTC; CDR3aa: CASSLPQTGPKNIQYF
v_gene: TRBV9; abundance: NA; len: 15; d_gene: NA; j_gene: TRBJ1-4; CDR3nt: TGTGCCAGCAGCCTCCGGGACAAGGGGCAGGAAAAACTGTTTTTT; CDR3aa: CASSLRDKGQEKLFF
v_gene: TRBV29-1; abundance: NA; len: 13; d_gene: NA; j_gene: TRBJ1-2; CDR3nt: TGCAGCGTTGAAGATTCCAGGGGACGGGGCTACACCTTC; CDR3aa: CSVEDSRGRGYTF
v_gene: TRBV11-2; abundance: NA; len: 15; d_gene: TRBD2; j_gene: TRBJ2-5; CDR3nt: TGTGCCAGCAGCTTAGAAGCGGGGGGGACGGAGACCCAGTACTTC; CDR3aa: CASSLEAGGTETQYF
v_gene: TRBV27; abundance: once; len: 14; d_gene: NA; j_gene: TRBJ1-6; CDR3nt: TGTGCCAGCAGAACCGGACAGTTGAACTCACCCCTCCACTTT; CDR3aa: CASRTGQLNSPLHF
v_gene: TRBV6-1; abundance: once; len: 14; d_gene: NA; j_gene: TRBJ2-7; CDR3nt: TGTGCCAGCAGTGAAGCGCGGCTAGCCATCGGTCCGTACTTC; CDR3aa: CASSEARLAIGPYF
v_gene: TRBV6-5; abundance: NA; len: 12; d_gene: NA; j_gene: TRBJ2-7; CDR3nt: TGTGCCAGCAGCGGGAGCTCCTACGAGCAGTACTTC; CDR3aa: CASSGSSYEQYF
v_gene: TRBV30; abundance: once; len: 13; d_gene: NA; j_gene: TRBJ2-1; CDR3nt: TGTGCCTGGAGTCCGACCCCAGCAGGTGAGCAGTTCTTC; CDR3aa: CAWSPTPAGEQFF
v_gene: TRBV21-1; abundance: NA; len: 18; d_gene: NA; j_gene: TRBJ1-5; CDR3nt: TGTGCCAGCAGCCCGAAGTCGAGGTGGACAGGAACGGGGCAGCCCCAGCATTTT; CDR3aa: CASSPKSRWTGTGQPQHF
v_gene: TRBV7-9; abundance: NA; len: 11; d_gene: TRBD1; j_gene: TRBJ1-1; CDR3nt: TGTGCCAGCACAGGGGGAACTGAAGCTTTCTTT; CDR3aa: CASTGGTEAFF
v_gene: TRBV18; abundance: NA; len: 17; d_gene: TRBD1; j_gene: TRBJ2-1; CDR3nt: TGTGCCAGCTCACCTATGCGCACAGGGGGCGTGAACAATGAGCAGTTCTTC; CDR3aa: CASSPMRTGGVNNEQFF
v_gene: TRBV5-4; abundance: NA; len: 15; d_gene: NA; j_gene: TRBJ2-7; CDR3nt: TGTGCCAGCAGCTTGGGACAGTCGGACTCCTACGAGCAGTACTTC; CDR3aa: CASSLGQSDSYEQYF